In this sample, the clone carrying this T cell receptor (beta chain) turned up many times. Its antigen is as yet unknown. Original processing notes: Construction of a distant-metastasis classifier for papillary thyroid cancer relied on CDR3 differences across clinicopathological groups. TCRdb re-called the PCR reads through MiXCR. TCRdb's processing, not the authors', yielded these V and J calls. The table includes roughly 46,000 clones, under 30% detected once. CDR1 is SGDLS and CDR2 is YYNGEE in the germline V gene. This CDR3 has 15 residues. V was pared by 2 bases and J by 0 bases, with 1 base of the junction left unmatched. This sample is drawn from a study of metastatic and nonmetastatic thyroid tumors. Looking at the study overall: Repertoires of blood and of tissue (tumor or nodule) from malignant and benign thyroid patients were compared.

Study results and limitations: Across blood and tumor, TCR beta diversity in malignant thyroid tumors was reportedly significantly higher than in benign nodules.

The entire patient cohort was treatment-naive prior to thyroid surgery. The sequencing sample was made of blood. The chain combines TRBV9 with TRBJ2-1, with TRBD2 matching 8 bases. The sequence derives from a male donor with papillary thyroid cancer or a benign thyroid nodule (not recorded which). Some clones in this sample may be carry-over from other donors' samples. The chain's CDR3 is CASSVSGISYNEQFF. Written as DNA, the CDR3 is TGTGCCAGCAGCGTTAGCGGGATCTCCTACAATGAGCAGTTCTTC.